One and the same sample provided the 30 T cell receptor beta chains below, sequenced in a study of early T cells in non-severe SARS-CoV-2 infection (dated by TCRdb to 2020 to 2023). Libraries were built with 5' RACE. Sequencing was carried out with a NextSeq 500. The raw public data were reprocessed by TCRdb itself: fastp quality trimming at Q25, MiXCR clonotype calling, in-frame beta chains only. One record per CDR3 amino acid sequence lists the most common genes and DNA. For this sample there are some 59,000 distinct CDR3 sequences; around 8.6% appear just once. The ten largest clones capture 3.5% to 4% of the sample. The sample in question was whole blood, obtained at baseline. The origin of the receptors is an adult who was a healthcare worker with PCR-confirmed SARS-CoV-2 infection or an uninfected control (not recorded which).

This rearrangement joins TRBV12-3 or TRBV12-4 to TRBJ2-7; tentative D call: TRBD2 (5 bases). This CDR3 spans 14 amino acids. V was trimmed by 3 bases and J by 3 bases, leaving 12 bases between them. The CDR3 nucleotides read TGTGCCAGCAGTTTCCAGGAGGTGGGCTACGAGCAGTACTTC. It specifies CASSFQEVGYEQYF.

V and J are TRBV7-2 and TRBJ2-1, with D unresolved. The CDR3 has 14 residues. Trimming shortened V by 1 base and J by 8 bases, and 12 bases separated the two germline ends. Germline CDR1 reads SGHTA; CDR2 reads FQGNSA. In DNA, the CDR3 is TGTGCCAGCAGCTTAGTCCCCCGGAGTCATGAGCAGTTCTTC. It translates to CASSLVPRSHEQFF.

The V call is TRBV12-3 or TRBV12-4, the J call TRBJ2-3, with TRBD2 as a possible D gene (5 bases). Between the trimmed V and J ends, which lost 4 bases and 1 base, there was a span of 9 bases. This CDR3 has 14 amino acids. CDR3 sequence: CASSSRRGTDTQYF. The CDR3 bases are TGTGCCAGCAGTTCTAGGCGGGGCACAGATACGCAGTATTTT.

This clonotype has at least ten counts. The chain links TRBV27 to TRBJ2-7; D may be TRBD1 (5 bases). The CDR3 spans 15 residues. Between the trimmed V and J ends, which lost 6 bases and 0 bases, there was a span of 15 bases. Germline CDR1 reads MNHEY; CDR2 reads SMNVEV (reference sequence). The CDR3 DNA is TGTGCCAGCAGCTTAAAGGCGACAGACTCCTACGAGCAGTACTTC. Amino acids: CASSLKATDSYEQYF.

This rearrangement joins TRBV11-2 to TRBJ2-7, with D unresolved. The CDR3 is 15 residues long. V was shortened by 6 bases and J by 2 bases, with 17 bases between the two germline ends. Germline-derived CDR1 and CDR2 are SGHAT and FQNNGV. CDR3 sequence (DNA): TGTGCCAGCAGGGTCGGGTCCTCATCGGCCTACGAGCAGTACTTC. Its protein product is CASRVGSSSAYEQYF.

This clonotype appeared a few times. The chain carries TRBV12-5 and TRBJ2-2; D is ambiguous. V was pared by 1 base and J by 6 bases, with 9 bases between. The length of the CDR3 is 14 residues. Germline V gene sequence: CDR1 LGHNT, CDR2 FRNRAP. The CDR3: CASGLGVRAGELFF. The CDR3 region has the DNA TGTGCTAGTGGTTTGGGGGTTCGGGCCGGGGAGCTGTTTTTT.

This sequence joins TRBV13 and TRBJ2-1; D is uncertain. Trimming cost V 1 base and J 2 bases, with 3 bases left between them. The V gene's germline CDR1 is PRHDT and CDR2 FYEKMQ (reference sequence). The CDR3 extends over 13 amino acids. The CDR3 region is CASSLVTYNEQFF. The CDR3 bases are TGTGCCAGCAGCTTAGTAACCTACAATGAGCAGTTCTTC. The whole variable domain, filled in from reference TRBV13 and TRBJ2-1, reads AAGVIQSPRHLIKEKRETATLKCYPIPRHDTVYWYQQGPGQDPQFLISFYEKMQSDKGSIPDRFSAQQFSDYHSELNMSSLELGDSALYFCASSLVTYNEQFFGPGTRLTVL.

The table lists this clonotype with many counts. The chain employs TRBV18 and TRBJ2-7, with 7 bases lining up with TRBD1. The V gene's germline CDR1 is KGHSH and CDR2 LQKENI. The CDR3 loop spans 16 amino acids. Losses at the gene ends were 3 bases for V and 1 base for J; bases not matched to a gene: 9. The CDR3 coding sequence is TGTGCCAGCTCACCGGGACAGACCCGTAATTCCTACGAGCAGTACTTC. Translating it yields CASSPGQTRNSYEQYF.

This clonotype was seen ten or more times. The rearrangement uses TRBV18 and TRBJ2-1; D ambiguous. CDR1 is KGHSH, CDR2 LQKENI, per germline. This CDR3 is built from 13 residues. Trimming pared 3 bases from V and 8 bases from J, leaving 11 bases between. The CDR3 region has the DNA TGTGCCAGCTCACCCCCCTCCGGGCATGAGCAGTTCTTC. Encoded protein: CASSPPSGHEQFF. The full variable domain, completed using reference TRBV18 and TRBJ2-1, is NAGVMQNPRHLVRRRGQEARLRCSPMKGHSHVYWYRQLPEEGLKFMVYLQKENIIDESGMPKERFSAEFPKEGPSILRIQQVVRGDSAAYFCASSPPSGHEQFFGPGTRLTVL.

V and J are TRBV2 and TRBJ2-4; TRBD1 might be the D (5 bases). V was pared by 8 bases and J by 7 bases, with 15 bases between. Germline V gene sequence: CDR1 SNHLY, CDR2 FYNNEI. The CDR3 extends over 13 amino acids. The CDR3 is CASVADSANIQYF. Here the CDR3 DNA reads TGTGCCAGCGTTGCTGACAGCGCGAACATTCAGTACTTC.

The rearrangement joins TRBV7-9 to TRBJ2-1; 8 positions match TRBD1. The V gene end was trimmed by 5 bases and the J gene end by 6 bases; junction bases not matched to a gene: 9. The CDR3 contains 15 residues. Germline V gene data show CDR1 as SEHNR and CDR2 as FQNEAQ (reference sequence). The CDR3 protein is CASSGRTGYTNEQFF. The CDR3 DNA sequence: TGTGCCAGCAGCGGACGGACAGGGTATACCAATGAGCAGTTCTTC.

The rearrangement links TRBV5-1 to TRBJ2-5, with 13 bases fitting TRBD2. The CDR3 has 16 residues. V lost 3 bases, J lost 4 bases, and 6 bases stayed unmatched. CDR1 and CDR2 from the germline V gene are SGHRS and YFSETQ. This CDR3 reads CASSSGLAGDLETQYF. The CDR3 region has the DNA TGCGCCAGCAGCTCAGGACTAGCGGGAGATCTAGAGACCCAGTACTTC.

The sample holds many counts of this clonotype. This sequence joins TRBV5-4 and TRBJ2-2; D tentatively reads TRBD1 or TRBD2 (5 bases each). Germline V lookup: CDR1 SGHNT, CDR2 YYREEE (reference sequence). The CDR3 is 12 residues long. Trimming stripped 4 bases from V and 4 bases from J, with 5 bases between. CDR3 nucleotides: TGTGCCAGCAGCGGGGGCACCGGGGAGCTGTTTTTT. Translated, it gives CASSGGTGELFF.

This clonotype was counted many times. This chain links TRBV7-9 with TRBJ2-5; D not certain. V was trimmed by 4 bases and J by 5 bases, leaving 11 bases between them. This CDR3 has 13 residues. CDR1 is SEHNR and CDR2 is FQNEAQ in the germline V gene (reference sequence). The CDR3 coding sequence is TGTGCCAGCAGCTGGTCGGCGGTCGAGACCCAGTACTTC. As protein: CASSWSAVETQYF. The complete variable domain, with remaining parts taken from reference TRBV7-9 and TRBJ2-5, reads DTGVSQNPRHKITKRGQNVTFRCDPISEHNRLYWYRQTLGQGPEFLTYFQNEAQLEKSRLLSDRFSAERPKGSFSTLEIQRTEQGDSAMYLCASSWSAVETQYFGPGTRLLVL.

This clonotype was seen many times. V gene TRBV20-1 combines with J gene TRBJ2-3; TRBD2 matches 8 bases. CDR1 and CDR2 from the germline V gene are DFQATT and SNEGSKA (reference sequence). The CDR3 length is 14 residues. V was clipped by 2 bases and J by 2 bases; unmatched bases: 3. The CDR3 protein is CSARSGGPTDTQYF. DNA of the CDR3: TGCAGTGCTAGAAGCGGGGGCCCCACAGATACGCAGTATTTT.

The chain has TRBV29-1 and TRBJ2-1; possibly TRBD1 for D (7 bases). This CDR3 contains 14 residues. The V end was cut by 8 bases, the J end by 0 bases, with 14 bases between. From germline, CDR1 is SQVTM and CDR2 ANQGSEA. For the CDR3, the DNA is TGCAGCACGCAGGGGGGAAGCTCCTACAATGAGCAGTTCTTC. Translated: CSTQGGSSYNEQFF.

This clonotype has more than one count but fewer than ten. The chain has TRBV19 and TRBJ1-5; 8 positions agree with TRBD1. J gave up 3 bases and V 4 bases, and 8 bases lay outside the gene matches. In germline, CDR1 is LNHDA, CDR2 SQIVND (reference sequence). The CDR3 length is 16 residues. CDR3 sequence (DNA): TGTGCCAGTAGTAGACAGGGGAGTGGGGCCAATCAGCCCCAGCATTTT. Protein product: CASSRQGSGANQPQHF.

This clonotype was counted only a few times. V and J are TRBV19 and TRBJ2-1; D may be TRBD1 or TRBD2 (5 bases each). V was pared by 8 bases and J by 5 bases, with 16 bases between. The CDR3 loop spans 14 amino acids. Germline V gene sequence: CDR1 LNHDA, CDR2 SQIVND (reference sequence). CDR3 in DNA: TGTGCCAGTGGGACGCCTGGTCTCCACAATGAGCAGTTCTTC. It encodes CASGTPGLHNEQFF. The whole variable domain, filled in from reference TRBV19 and TRBJ2-1, reads DGGITQSPKYLFRKEGQNVTLSCEQNLNHDAMYWYRQDPGQGLRLIYYSQIVNDFQKGDIAEGYSVSREKKESFPLTVTSAQKNPTAFYLCASGTPGLHNEQFFGPGTRLTVL.

This clonotype was counted at least ten times. The chain recombines TRBV7-6 with TRBJ2-5; a weak D match, TRBD2 (5 bases). Trimming removed 4 bases at V and 1 base at J, with 19 bases between. The CDR3 loop spans 17 amino acids. The germline V gene has CDR1 SGHVS and CDR2 FNYEAQ. The CDR3 sequence is CASSSRFGSEGQETQYF. The CDR3 nucleotides are TGTGCCAGCAGCTCCCGATTCGGGTCCGAGGGCCAAGAGACCCAGTACTTC. Complete variable domain (other parts from reference TRBV7-6 and TRBJ2-5): GAGVSQSPRYKVTKRGQDVALRCDPISGHVSLYWYRQALGQGPEFLTYFNYEAQQDKSGLPNDRFSAERPEGSISTLTIQRTEQRDSAMYRCASSSRFGSEGQETQYFGPGTRLLVL.

The table lists this clonotype with many counts. For the CDR3, the DNA is TGCGCCAGCAGTGAGTCGGGGGGGGCGCGGAATGAGCAGTTCTTC. This gives the protein CASSESGGARNEQFF. The chain has TRBV10-2 and TRBJ2-1; TRBD2 is a possible D gene (7 bases). CDR3 length: 15 amino acids. CDR1 and CDR2 from the germline V gene are WSHSY and SAAADI. Trimming cost V 0 bases and J 7 bases, with 13 bases left between them.

This clonotype was seen many times. The chain is built from TRBV10-2 and TRBJ2-7; 8 bases line up with TRBD1. The CDR3 consists of 13 residues. Trimming removed 4 bases from V and 10 bases from J; junction bases left unmatched: 9. Germline V gene data show CDR1 as WSHSY and CDR2 as SAAADI. The CDR3 spells CASSATGDGSQYF. The CDR3 coding sequence is TGCGCCAGCAGTGCGACAGGGGACGGTTCTCAGTACTTC.

This clonotype was recorded many times. This chain links TRBV7-3 with TRBJ2-1, with a tentative D call TRBD1 (6 bases). The CDR3 extends over 16 amino acids. Per the germline V gene, CDR1 is SGHTA and CDR2 is FQGTGA. Trimming pared 2 bases from V and 3 bases from J, leaving 14 bases between. The CDR3 DNA is TGTGCCAGCAGCTTACTAGGGGGAGCAGTCTACAATGAGCAGTTCTTC. It encodes CASSLLGGAVYNEQFF. Together with reference TRBV7-3 and TRBJ2-1, the CDR3 gives the full variable domain: GAGVSQTPSNKVTEKGKYVELRCDPISGHTALYWYRQSLGQGPEFLIYFQGTGAADDSGLPNDRFFAVRPEGSVSTLKIQRTERGDSAVYLCASSLLGGAVYNEQFFGPGTRLTVL.

V gene TRBV6-1 combines with J gene TRBJ2-2; no firm D call. Trimming pared 7 bases from V and 6 bases from J, leaving 21 bases between. The CDR3 runs to 16 residues. Germline loops: CDR1 MNHNS, CDR2 SASEGT. The CDR3 here is CASIQSQYSGAGELFF. In DNA form, the CDR3 reads TGTGCCAGCATTCAATCACAGTACTCCGGCGCCGGGGAGCTGTTTTTT.

The chain has TRBV4-1 and TRBJ2-4; the match to TRBD1 covers 10 bases. Germline V gene sequence: CDR1 MGHRA, CDR2 YSYEKL. The V gene end was trimmed by 1 base and the J gene end by 3 bases; junction bases not matched to a gene: 12. The length of the CDR3 is 19 residues. The chain's CDR3 is CASSQGGTGASPNKNIQYF. The CDR3 DNA reads as TGCGCCAGCAGCCAAGGTGGGACAGGGGCGTCCCCCAACAAAAACATTCAGTACTTC.

The rearrangement links TRBV7-8 to TRBJ2-7; D might be TRBD2 (6 bases). Looked up from germline, CDR1 is SGHVS and CDR2 is FQNEAQ. There are 15 residues in the CDR3. V was pared by 5 bases and J by 5 bases, with 19 bases between. The CDR3 coding sequence is TGTGCCAGCAGCCTCCTCGGGGGAGGAAGTAACGAGCAGTACTTC. Its translation is CASSLLGGGSNEQYF. Using reference TRBV7-8 and TRBJ2-7 for the parts outside the CDR3, the full variable domain is GAGVSQSPRYKVAKRGQDVALRCDPISGHVSLFWYQQALGQGPEFLTYFQNEAQLDKSGLPSDRFFAERPEGSVSTLKIQRTQQEDSAVYLCASSLLGGGSNEQYFGPGTRLTVT.

This clonotype has a count of ten or more. This rearrangement joins TRBV6-6 to TRBJ2-7, with TRBD1 matching 9 bases. This CDR3 is built from 16 residues. V shed 1 base and J 6 bases; nucleotides not matched to a gene: 10. Germline-derived CDR1 and CDR2 are MNHNY and SVGAGI (reference sequence). The CDR3 region is CASSYFERTGAREQYF. Written as DNA, the CDR3 is TGTGCCAGCAGTTACTTTGAGCGGACAGGGGCTCGCGAGCAGTACTTC.

For this clonotype: As the CDR3 is not closed by the conserved phenylalanine or tryptophan, this likely results from a read error. The chain joins TRBV5-1 to TRBJ2-1, with 8 bases identical to TRBD1. Germline values: CDR1 SGHRS, CDR2 YFSETQ. The CDR3 loop spans 14 amino acids. The V and J ends lost 4 bases and 8 bases, in that order; junction bases with no gene match: 8. CDR3 DNA sequence: TGCGCCAGCAGCCTTGGACAGGGTATCGATGAGCAGTTCTTG. Translation gives CASSLGQGIDEQFL.

This clonotype appeared a few times. The chain combines TRBV12-3 or TRBV12-4 with TRBJ2-1, with TRBD2 matching 10 bases. Trimming took 4 bases from V and 15 from J; bases not matched to a gene: 9. The CDR3 is 13 residues long. DNA for the CDR3: TGTGCCAGCAGTTCCCAGGGACTAGCGACTGTGTTCTTC. Translating gives CASSSQGLATVFF.

The chain couples TRBV7-9 to TRBJ1-5, with 7 bases fitting TRBD1. Looked up from germline, CDR1 is SEHNR and CDR2 is FQNEAQ (reference sequence). V lost 7 bases and J lost 4; bases outside the gene matches: 10. This CDR3 region has 15 residues. CDR3 in DNA: TGTGCCAGCACCAAATCCGGGACAGAGAATCAGCCCCAGCATTTT. Its protein product is CASTKSGTENQPQHF.

The table lists this clonotype with a few counts. The chain employs TRBV5-1 and TRBJ2-1, with 7 bases that match TRBD2. Germline CDR1 and CDR2: SGHRS and YFSETQ. The CDR3 contains 15 residues. The J segment lost 9 bases and the V segment lost 2 bases, leaving 11 bases of the junction unmatched. CDR3 bases: TGCGCCAGCAGCTTTGCTAGCGGTCCCGCTGGTGAGCAGTTCTTC. It yields the protein CASSFASGPAGEQFF.